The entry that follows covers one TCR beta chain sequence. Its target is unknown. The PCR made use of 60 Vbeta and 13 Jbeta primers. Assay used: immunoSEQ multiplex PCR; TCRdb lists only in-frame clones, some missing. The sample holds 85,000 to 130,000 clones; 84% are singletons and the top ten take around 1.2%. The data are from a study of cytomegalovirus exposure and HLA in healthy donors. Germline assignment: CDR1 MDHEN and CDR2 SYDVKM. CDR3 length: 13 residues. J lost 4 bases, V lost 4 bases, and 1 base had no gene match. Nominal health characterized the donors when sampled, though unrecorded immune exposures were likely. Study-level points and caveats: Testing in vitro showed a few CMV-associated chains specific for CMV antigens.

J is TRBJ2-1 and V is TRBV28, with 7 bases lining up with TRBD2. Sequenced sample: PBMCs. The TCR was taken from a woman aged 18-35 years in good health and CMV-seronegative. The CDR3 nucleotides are TGTGCCAGCAGTTCCGGGAGGTACAATGAGCAGTTCTTC. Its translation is CASSSGRYNEQFF.